What follows describes a single T cell receptor (beta chain). These data belong to a study of OX40 agonist ivuxolimab in advanced cancers. Data came from immunoSEQ multiplex PCR; TCRdb stores just in-frame clones and leaves some out. The sample contains over 65,000 clones, about 88% of which appear only once. V was cut by 5 bases and J by 11 bases, with 27 bases left in between. This CDR3 has 16 amino acids. Per germline, CDR1 MDHEN and CDR2 SYDVKM. The TCR comes from an adult with an advanced solid tumor such as melanoma, head and neck, liver or kidney cancer. The rearrangement links TRBV28 to TRBJ2-5, with D perhaps TRBD2 (6 bases). The sample consisted of CD4+ or CD8+ T cells sorted from blood, taken in a trial of the OX40 agonist ivuxolimab. The CDR3: CASSPPPSTNTGEQYF. CDR3 sequence (DNA): TGTGCCAGCAGTCCCCCTCCTTCAACTAACACGGGGGAGCAGTACTTC.